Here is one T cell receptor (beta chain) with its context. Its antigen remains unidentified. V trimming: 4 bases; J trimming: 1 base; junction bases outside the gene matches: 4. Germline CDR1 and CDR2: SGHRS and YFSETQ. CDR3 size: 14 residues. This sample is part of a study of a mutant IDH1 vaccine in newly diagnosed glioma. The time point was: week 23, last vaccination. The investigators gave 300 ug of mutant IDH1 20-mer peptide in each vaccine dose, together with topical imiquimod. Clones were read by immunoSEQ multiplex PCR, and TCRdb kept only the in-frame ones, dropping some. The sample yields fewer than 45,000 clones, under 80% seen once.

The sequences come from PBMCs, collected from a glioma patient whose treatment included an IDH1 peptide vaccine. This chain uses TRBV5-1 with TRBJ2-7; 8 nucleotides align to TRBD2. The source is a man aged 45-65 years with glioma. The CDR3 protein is CASSPLAGSYEQYF. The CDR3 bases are TGCGCCAGCAGCCCCCTAGCGGGTTCCTACGAGCAGTACTTC.